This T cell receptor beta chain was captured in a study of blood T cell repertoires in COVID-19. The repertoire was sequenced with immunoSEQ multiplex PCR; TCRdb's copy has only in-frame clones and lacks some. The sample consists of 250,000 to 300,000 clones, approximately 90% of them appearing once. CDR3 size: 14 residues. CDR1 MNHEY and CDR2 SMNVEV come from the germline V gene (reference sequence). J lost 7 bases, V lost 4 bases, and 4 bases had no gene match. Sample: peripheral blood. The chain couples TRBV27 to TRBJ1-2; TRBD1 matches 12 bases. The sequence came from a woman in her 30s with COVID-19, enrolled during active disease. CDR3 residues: CASSSWDRGLGYTF. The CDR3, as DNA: TGTGCCAGCAGTTCATGGGACAGGGGGCTTGGCTACACCTTC.